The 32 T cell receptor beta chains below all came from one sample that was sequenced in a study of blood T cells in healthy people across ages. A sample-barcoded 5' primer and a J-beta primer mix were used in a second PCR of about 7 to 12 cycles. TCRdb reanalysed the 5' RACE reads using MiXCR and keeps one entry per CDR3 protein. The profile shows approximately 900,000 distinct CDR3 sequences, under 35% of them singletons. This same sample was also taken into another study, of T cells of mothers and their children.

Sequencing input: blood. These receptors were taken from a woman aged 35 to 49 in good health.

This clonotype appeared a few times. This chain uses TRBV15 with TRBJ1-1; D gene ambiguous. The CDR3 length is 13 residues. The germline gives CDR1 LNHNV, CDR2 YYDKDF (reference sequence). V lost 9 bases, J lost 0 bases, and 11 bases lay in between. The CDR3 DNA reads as TGTGCCACGTCCCCAAGGATGAACACTGAAGCTTTCTTT. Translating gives CATSPRMNTEAFF.

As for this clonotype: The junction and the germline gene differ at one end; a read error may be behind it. CDR3: CASKVREGRQEKRFF. In nucleotides, the CDR3 is TGTGCCAGCAAAGTCCGGGAAGGCCGACAGGAAAAACGGTTTTTT. This chain links TRBV12-3 or TRBV12-4 with TRBJ1-4, with a possible D match to TRBD1 (6 bases). The CDR3 sequence is 15 residues long.

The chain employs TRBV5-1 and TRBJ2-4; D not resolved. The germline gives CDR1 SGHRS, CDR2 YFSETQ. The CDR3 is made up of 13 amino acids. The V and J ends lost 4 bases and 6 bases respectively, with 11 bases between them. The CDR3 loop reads CASSLRTGNIQYF. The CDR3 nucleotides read TGCGCCAGCAGCCTAAGGACGGGAAACATTCAGTACTTC.

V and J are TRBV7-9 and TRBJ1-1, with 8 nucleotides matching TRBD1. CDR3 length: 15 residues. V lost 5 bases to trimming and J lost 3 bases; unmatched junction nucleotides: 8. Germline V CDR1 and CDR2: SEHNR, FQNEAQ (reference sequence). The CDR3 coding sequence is TGTGCCAGCAGCCCCCCAGGGGGCCGGCACACTGAAGCTTTCTTT. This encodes CASSPPGGRHTEAFF.

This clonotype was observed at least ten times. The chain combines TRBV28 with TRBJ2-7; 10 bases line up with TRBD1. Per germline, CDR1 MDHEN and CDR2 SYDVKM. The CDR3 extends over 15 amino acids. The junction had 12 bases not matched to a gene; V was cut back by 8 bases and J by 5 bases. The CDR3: CASFNRDRGINEQYF. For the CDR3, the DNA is TGTGCCAGCTTCAACCGGGACAGGGGAATAAACGAGCAGTACTTC.

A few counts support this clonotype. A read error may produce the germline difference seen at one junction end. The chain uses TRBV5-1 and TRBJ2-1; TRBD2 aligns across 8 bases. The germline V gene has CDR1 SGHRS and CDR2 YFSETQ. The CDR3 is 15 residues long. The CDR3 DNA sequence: TGCGCCGGCAGCTCGGAGGGACTAGGGAACAATGAGCAGTTCTTC. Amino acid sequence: CAGSSEGLGNNEQFF. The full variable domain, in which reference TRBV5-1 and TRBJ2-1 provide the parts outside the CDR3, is KAGVTQTPRYLIKTRGQQVTLSCSPISGHRSVSWYQQTPGQGLQFLFEYFSETQRNKGNFPGRFSGRQFSNSRSEMNVSTLELGDSALYLCAGSSEGLGNNEQFFGPGTRLTVL.

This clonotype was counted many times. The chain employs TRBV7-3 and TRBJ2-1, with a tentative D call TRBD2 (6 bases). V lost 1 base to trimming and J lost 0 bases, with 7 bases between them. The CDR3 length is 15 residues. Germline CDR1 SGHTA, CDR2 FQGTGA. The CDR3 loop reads CASSLMGGSYNEQFF. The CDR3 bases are TGTGCCAGCAGCTTAATGGGAGGCTCCTACAATGAGCAGTTCTTC.

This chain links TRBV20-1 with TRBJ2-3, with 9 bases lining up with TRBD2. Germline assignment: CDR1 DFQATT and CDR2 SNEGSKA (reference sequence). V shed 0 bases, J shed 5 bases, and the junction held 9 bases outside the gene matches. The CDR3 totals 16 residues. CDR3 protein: CSARDGSGGLRDTQYF. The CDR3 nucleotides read TGCAGTGCTAGAGATGGCAGCGGGGGGCTTAGAGATACGCAGTATTTT.

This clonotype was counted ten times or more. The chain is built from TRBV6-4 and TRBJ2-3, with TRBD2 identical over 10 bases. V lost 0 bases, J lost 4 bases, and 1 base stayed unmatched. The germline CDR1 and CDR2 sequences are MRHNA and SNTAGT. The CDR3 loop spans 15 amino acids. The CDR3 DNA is TGTGCCAGCAGTGACTCAGCGGGGGGGCCAGATACGCAGTATTTT. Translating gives CASSDSAGGPDTQYF.

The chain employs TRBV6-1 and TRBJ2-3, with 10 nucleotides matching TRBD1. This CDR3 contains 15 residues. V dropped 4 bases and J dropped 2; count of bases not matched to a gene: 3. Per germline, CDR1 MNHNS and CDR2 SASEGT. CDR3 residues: CASSGTGGPTDTQYF. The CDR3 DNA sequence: TGTGCCAGCAGTGGGACAGGGGGGCCCACAGATACGCAGTATTTT.

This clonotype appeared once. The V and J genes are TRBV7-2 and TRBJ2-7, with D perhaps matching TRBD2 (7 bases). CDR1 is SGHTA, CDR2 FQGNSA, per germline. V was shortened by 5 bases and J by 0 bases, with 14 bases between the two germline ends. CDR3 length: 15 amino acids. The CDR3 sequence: CASSARGLGSYEQYF. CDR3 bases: TGTGCCAGCAGCGCGCGGGGGCTAGGCTCCTACGAGCAGTACTTC. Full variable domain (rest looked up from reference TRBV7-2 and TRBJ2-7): GAGVSQSPSNKVTEKGKDVELRCDPISGHTALYWYRQSLGQGLEFLIYFQGNSAPDKSGLPSDRFSAERTGGSVSTLTIQRTQQEDSAVYLCASSARGLGSYEQYFGPGTRLTVT.

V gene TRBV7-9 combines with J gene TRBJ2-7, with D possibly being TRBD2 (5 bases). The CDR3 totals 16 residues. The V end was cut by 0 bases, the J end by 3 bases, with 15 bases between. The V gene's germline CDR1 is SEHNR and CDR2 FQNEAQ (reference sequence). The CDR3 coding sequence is TGTGCCAGCAGCTTAGCGGAGAGGGTTTCGGACTACGAGCAGTACTTC. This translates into CASSLAERVSDYEQYF. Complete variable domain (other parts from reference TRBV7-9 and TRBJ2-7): DTGVSQNPRHKITKRGQNVTFRCDPISEHNRLYWYRQTLGQGPEFLTYFQNEAQLEKSRLLSDRFSAERPKGSFSTLEIQRTEQGDSAMYLCASSLAERVSDYEQYFGPGTRLTVT.

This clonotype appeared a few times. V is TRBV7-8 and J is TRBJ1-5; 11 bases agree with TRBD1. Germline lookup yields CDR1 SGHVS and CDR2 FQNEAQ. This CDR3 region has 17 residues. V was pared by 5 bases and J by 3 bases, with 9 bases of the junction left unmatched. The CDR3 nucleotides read TGTGCCAGCAGCCCAGGGACAGGGGGGACTTTCAATCAGCCCCAGCATTTT. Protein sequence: CASSPGTGGTFNQPQHF.

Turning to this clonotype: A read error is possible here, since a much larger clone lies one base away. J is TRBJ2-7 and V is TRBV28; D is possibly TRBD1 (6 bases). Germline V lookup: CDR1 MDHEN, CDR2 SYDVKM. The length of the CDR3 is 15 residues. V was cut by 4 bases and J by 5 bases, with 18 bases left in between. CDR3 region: CASSWPYRERNEQYF. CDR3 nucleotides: TGTGCCAGCAGTTGGCCCTACAGGGAGCGGAACGAGCAGTACTTC.

CDR3 loop: CASSQGQVNYEQYF. In DNA form, the CDR3 reads TGCGCCAGCAGCCAAGGACAAGTGAACTACGAGCAGTACTTC. The gene calls are TRBV4-1 and TRBJ2-5; D remains unclear. The assigned J gene may be wrong: the sequence end matches TRBJ2-7 better. CDR1 is MGHRA, CDR2 YSYEKL, per germline. CDR3 length: 14 amino acids.

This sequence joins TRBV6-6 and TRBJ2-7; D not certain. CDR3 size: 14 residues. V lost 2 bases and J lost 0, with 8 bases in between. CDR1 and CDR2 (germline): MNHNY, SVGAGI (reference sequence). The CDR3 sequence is CASSYGSLSYEQYF. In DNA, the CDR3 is TGTGCCAGCAGTTACGGTAGCCTCTCCTACGAGCAGTACTTC.

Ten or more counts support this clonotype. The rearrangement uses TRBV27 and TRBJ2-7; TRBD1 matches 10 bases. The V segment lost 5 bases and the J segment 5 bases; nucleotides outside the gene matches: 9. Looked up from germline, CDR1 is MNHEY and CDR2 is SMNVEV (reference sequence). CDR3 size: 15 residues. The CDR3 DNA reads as TGTGCCAGCAGTAAATTGACAGGGGGCAATGACGAGCAGTACTTC. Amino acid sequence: CASSKLTGGNDEQYF.

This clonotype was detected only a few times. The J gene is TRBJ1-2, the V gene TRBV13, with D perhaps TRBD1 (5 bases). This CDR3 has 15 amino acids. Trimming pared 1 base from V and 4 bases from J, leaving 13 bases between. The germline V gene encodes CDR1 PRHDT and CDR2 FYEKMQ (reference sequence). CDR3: CASSLEGRSLYGYTF. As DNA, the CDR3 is TGTGCCAGCAGCTTAGAGGGGAGATCACTCTATGGCTACACCTTC.

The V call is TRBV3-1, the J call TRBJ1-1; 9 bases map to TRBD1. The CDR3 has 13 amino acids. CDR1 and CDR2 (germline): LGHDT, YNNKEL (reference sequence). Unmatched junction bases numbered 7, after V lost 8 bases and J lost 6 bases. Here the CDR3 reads CASQWTGEPEAFF. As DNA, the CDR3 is TGTGCCAGCCAGTGGACAGGGGAGCCTGAAGCTTTCTTT.

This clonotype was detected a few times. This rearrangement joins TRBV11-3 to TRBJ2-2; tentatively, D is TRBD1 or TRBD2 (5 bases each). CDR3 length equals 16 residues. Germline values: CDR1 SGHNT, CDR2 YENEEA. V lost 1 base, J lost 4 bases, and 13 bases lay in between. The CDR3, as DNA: TGTGCCAGCAGCTTAGCGTACTGGGACGGCACCGGGGAGCTGTTTTTT. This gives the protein CASSLAYWDGTGELFF.

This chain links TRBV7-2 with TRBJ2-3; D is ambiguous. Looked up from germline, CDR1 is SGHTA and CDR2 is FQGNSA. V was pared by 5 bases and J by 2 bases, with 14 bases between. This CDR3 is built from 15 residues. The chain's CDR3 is CASSVFGHSTDTQYF. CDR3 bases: TGTGCCAGCAGCGTATTCGGTCATTCCACAGATACGCAGTATTTT.

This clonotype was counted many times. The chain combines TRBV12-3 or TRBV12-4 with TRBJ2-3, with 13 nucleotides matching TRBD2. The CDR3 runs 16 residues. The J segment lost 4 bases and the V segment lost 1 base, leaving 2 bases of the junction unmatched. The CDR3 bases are TGTGCCAGCAGTTTAGGACTAGCGGGGGGACCAGATACGCAGTATTTT. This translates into CASSLGLAGGPDTQYF.

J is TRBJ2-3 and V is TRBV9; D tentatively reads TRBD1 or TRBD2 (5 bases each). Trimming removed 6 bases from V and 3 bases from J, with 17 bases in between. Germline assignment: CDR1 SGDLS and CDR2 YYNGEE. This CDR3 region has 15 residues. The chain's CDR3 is CASTLEGQRTDTQYF. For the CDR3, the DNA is TGTGCCAGCACTCTAGAGGGGCAAAGAACAGATACGCAGTATTTT.

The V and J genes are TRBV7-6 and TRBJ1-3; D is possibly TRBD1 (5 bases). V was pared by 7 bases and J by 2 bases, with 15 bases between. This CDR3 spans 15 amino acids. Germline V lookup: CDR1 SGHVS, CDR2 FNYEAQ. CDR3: CASTPERTTGNTIYF. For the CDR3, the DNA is TGTGCCAGCACCCCCGAACGGACAACTGGAAACACCATATATTTT.

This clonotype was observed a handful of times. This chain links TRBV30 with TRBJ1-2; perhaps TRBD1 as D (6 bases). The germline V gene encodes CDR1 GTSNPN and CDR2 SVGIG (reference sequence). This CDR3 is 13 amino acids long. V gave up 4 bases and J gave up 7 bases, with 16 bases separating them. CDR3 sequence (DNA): TGTGCCTGGACCGACCCAGGGGCGGCTGGCTACACCTTC. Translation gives CAWTDPGAAGYTF.

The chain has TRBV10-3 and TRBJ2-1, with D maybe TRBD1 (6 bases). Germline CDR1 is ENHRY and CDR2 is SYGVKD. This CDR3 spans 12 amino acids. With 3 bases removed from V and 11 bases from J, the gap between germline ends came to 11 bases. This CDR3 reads CAISEYRDKQFF. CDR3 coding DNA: TGTGCCATCAGTGAATACAGGGATAAGCAGTTCTTC.

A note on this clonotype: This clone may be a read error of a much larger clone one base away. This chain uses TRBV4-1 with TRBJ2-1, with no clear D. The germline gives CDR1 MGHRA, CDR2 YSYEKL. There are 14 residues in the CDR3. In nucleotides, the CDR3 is TGCGCCAGCAGCCAAGTGGGTTCCTACAATAAGCAGTTCTTC. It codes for CASSQVGSYNKQFF.

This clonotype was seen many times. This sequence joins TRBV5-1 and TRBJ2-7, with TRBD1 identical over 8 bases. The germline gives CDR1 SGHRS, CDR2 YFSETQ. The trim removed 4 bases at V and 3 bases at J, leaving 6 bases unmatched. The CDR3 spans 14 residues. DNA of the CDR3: TGCGCCAGCAGCCCGACCGGGACAGGCTACGAGCAGTACTTC. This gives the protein CASSPTGTGYEQYF.

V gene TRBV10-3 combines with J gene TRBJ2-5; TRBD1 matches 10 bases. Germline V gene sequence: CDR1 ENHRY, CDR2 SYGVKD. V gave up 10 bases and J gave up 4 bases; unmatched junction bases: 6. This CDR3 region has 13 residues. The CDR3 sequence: CATGTGDRETQYF. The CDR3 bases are TGTGCCACCGGGACAGGGGATAGAGAGACCCAGTACTTC.

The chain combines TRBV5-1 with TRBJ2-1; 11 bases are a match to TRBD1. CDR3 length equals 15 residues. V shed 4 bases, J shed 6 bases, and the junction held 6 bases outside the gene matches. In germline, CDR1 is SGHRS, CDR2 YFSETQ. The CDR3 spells CASSTGQGAGNEQFF. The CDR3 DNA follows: TGCGCCAGCAGCACCGGACAGGGGGCGGGCAATGAGCAGTTCTTC.

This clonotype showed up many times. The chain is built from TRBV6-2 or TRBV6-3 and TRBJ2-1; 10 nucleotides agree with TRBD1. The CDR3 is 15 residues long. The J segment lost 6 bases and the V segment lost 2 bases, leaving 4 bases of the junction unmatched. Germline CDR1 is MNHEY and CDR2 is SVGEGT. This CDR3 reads CASSYGDRGANEQFF. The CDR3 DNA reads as TGTGCCAGCAGTTACGGGGACAGGGGCGCCAATGAGCAGTTCTTC.

The CDR3 loop is CASSQPGQVWHEQYF. In DNA form, the CDR3 reads TGTGCCAGCAGTCAACCGGGACAGGTCTGGCATGAGCAGTACTTC. The chain combines TRBV12-3 or TRBV12-4 with TRBJ2-4, with 8 bases matching TRBD1. The CDR3 is made up of 15 amino acids. With 5 bases clipped from V and 13 bases from J, the junction kept 16 bases outside the gene matches.